This T cell receptor (beta chain) was sequenced during a study of beta chain features in type 1 diabetes. V lost 5 bases, J lost 4 bases, and 5 bases stayed unmatched. The CDR3 spans 15 residues. Germline CDR1 is SEHNR and CDR2 is FQNEAQ (reference sequence). Sorting of CD4+ naive, central memory, regulatory and stem cell-like memory cells was performed via CD45RO/CCR7/CD25/CD127/CD95/CD27. Findings of the study overall: TCRB repertoires of naive, central memory and Treg cells appeared more similar among patients than among healthy donors. There was a moderate but significant shortening of TCRB CDR3s in all four CD4+ subsets of Type 1 diabetes patients. Insertions were fewer and deletions more numerous at VDJ junctions in type 1 diabetes patients.

Of note for this clone: The antigen is undetermined.

Of the isolated RNA, all was reverse transcribed, and so the sequenced material was expressed TCRB transcripts. TCRdb's table, derived via immunoSEQ multiplex PCR, lists solely in-frame clones and lacks some. The data contain some 280,000 clones, 13% to 15% of them singletons. The material sequenced was naive CD4+ T cells from blood. The sequence derives from a man aged 25-40 years with type 1 diabetes. The chain carries TRBV7-9 and TRBJ2-1; TRBD2 matches 10 bases. The CDR3 sequence is CASSPPSGSYNEQFF. CDR3 bases: TGTGCCAGCAGCCCCCCTAGCGGGAGTTACAATGAGCAGTTCTTC.